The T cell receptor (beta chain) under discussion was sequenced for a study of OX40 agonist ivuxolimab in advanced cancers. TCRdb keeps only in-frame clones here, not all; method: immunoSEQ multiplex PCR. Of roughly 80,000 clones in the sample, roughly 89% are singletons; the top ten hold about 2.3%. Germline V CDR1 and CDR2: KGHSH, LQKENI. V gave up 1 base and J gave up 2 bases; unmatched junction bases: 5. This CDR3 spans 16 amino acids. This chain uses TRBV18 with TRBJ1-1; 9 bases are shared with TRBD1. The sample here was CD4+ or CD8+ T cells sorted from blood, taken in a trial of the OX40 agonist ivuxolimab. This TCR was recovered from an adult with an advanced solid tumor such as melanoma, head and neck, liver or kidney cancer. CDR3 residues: CASSPLGGQGNTEAFF. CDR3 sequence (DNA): TGTGCCAGCTCACCACTGGGGGGACAGGGAAACACTGAAGCTTTCTTT.